The present T cell receptor beta chain was sequenced within a study of T cell responses to AZD1222 COVID-19 vaccine. This table comes from immunoSEQ multiplex PCR, and its TCRdb copy is limited to in-frame clones, with some not included. The sample has some 130,000 clones; 70% to 90% are singletons. Of note for this clone: Antigen specificity is unknown.

This CDR3 comprises 13 residues. Trimming at V came to 10 bases and at J to 3 bases, leaving 8 bases not matched to a gene. Germline V gives CDR1 MNHEY, CDR2 SVGAGI. General study results and limits: Targeting of unmutated variant regions was reportedly seen in nearly half of spike-specific TCRs. Baseline seropositives among AZD1222 recipients totaled only 6 or 7.

This sample comprised peripheral blood, obtained on day 0 of AZD1222 vaccination. This TCR came from an adult in good health. J is TRBJ2-7 and V is TRBV6-5; 8 nucleotides line up with TRBD1. CDR3 sequence: CATGTGPDYEQYF. The CDR3 nucleotides read TGTGCCACCGGGACAGGCCCAGACTACGAGCAGTACTTC.